The clone carrying this TCR beta chain was picked up a small number of times. This sample is drawn from a study of blood T cells in healthy people across ages. Next came a second PCR, run for about 7 to 11 cycles, which used a sample-barcoded 5' primer along with a J-beta primer mix. Samples each returned at least 2.5 million CDR3-containing paired-end reads. Via MiXCR, TCRdb re-called the 5' RACE reads, giving one row per CDR3 protein. Of 270,000 or so distinct CDR3 sequences in the sample, 27% were seen once. The sample was blood. This TCR derives from a woman between 65 and 79 years old in good health.

The CDR3 DNA is TGCAGTGCTAGAGAAATGGTATCCTCAGATACGCAGTATTTT. Its protein is CSAREMVSSDTQYF. This chain uses TRBV20-1 with TRBJ2-3; no clear D gene. V lost 0 bases and J lost 4, with 11 bases in between. There are 14 residues in the CDR3. Germline CDR1 and CDR2: DFQATT and SNEGSKA (reference sequence).